This TCR beta chain was sequenced during a study of identical twins. The CDR3 extends over 15 amino acids. Germline values: CDR1 SGHRS, CDR2 YFSETQ. V was cut by 0 bases and J by 0 bases, with 9 bases left in between. TCRdb recomputed calls from the 5' RACE reads with MiXCR, one row per CDR3 protein. This table has under 400,000 distinct CDR3 sequences, 8.5% to 10% appearing once. This sequence was found in a woman in her forties or fifties in good health. The chain recombines TRBV5-1 with TRBJ1-1, with D uncertain. The sample was naive T cells sorted from blood. The DNA for the CDR3 is TGCGCCAGCAGCTTGGCCGGGTTTATGAACACTGAAGCTTTCTTT. This gives the protein CASSLAGFMNTEAFF.